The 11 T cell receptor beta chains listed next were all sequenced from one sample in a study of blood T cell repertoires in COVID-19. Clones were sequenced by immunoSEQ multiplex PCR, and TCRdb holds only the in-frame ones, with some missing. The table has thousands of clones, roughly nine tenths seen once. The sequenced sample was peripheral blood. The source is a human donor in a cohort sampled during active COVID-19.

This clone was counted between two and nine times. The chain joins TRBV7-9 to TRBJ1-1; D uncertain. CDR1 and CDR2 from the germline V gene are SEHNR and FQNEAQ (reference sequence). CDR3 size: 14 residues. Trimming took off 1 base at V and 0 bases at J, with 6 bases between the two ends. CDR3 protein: CASSLGGLNTEAFF. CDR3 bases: TGTGCCAGCAGCTTAGGCGGGCTGAACACTGAAGCTTTCTTT. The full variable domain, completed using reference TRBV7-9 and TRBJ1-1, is DTGVSQNPRHKITKRGQNVTFRCDPISEHNRLYWYRQTLGQGPEFLTYFQNEAQLEKSRLLSDRFSAERPKGSFSTLEIQRTEQGDSAMYLCASSLGGLNTEAFFGQGTRLTVV.

CDR3 in amino acids: CASRFDRAAEKLFF. The CDR3 DNA sequence: TGTGCCAGCAGATTTGACAGGGCAGCTGAAAAACTGTTTTTT. V and J are TRBV2 and TRBJ1-4; 7 bases fit TRBD1. The germline gives CDR1 SNHLY, CDR2 FYNNEI. The CDR3 has 14 amino acids. Unmatched junction bases numbered 8, after V lost 6 bases and J lost 7 bases. Together with reference TRBV2 and TRBJ1-4, the CDR3 gives the full variable domain: EPEVTQTPSHQVTQMGQEVILRCVPISNHLYFYWYRQILGQKVEFLVSFYNNEISEKSEIFDDQFSVERPDGSNFTLKIRSTKLEDSAMYFCASRFDRAAEKLFFGSGTQLSVL.

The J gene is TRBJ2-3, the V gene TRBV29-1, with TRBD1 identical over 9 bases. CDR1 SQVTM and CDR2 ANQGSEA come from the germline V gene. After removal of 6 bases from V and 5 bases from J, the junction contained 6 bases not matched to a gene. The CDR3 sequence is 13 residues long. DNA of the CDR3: TGCAGCGTGGGGACAGGGCGAGGAGATACGCAGTATTTT. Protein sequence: CSVGTGRGDTQYF.

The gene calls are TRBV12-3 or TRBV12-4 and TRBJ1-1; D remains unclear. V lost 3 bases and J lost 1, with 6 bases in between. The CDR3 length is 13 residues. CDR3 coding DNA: TGTGCCAGCAGTTTTGGGCCGAACACTGAAGCTTTCTTT. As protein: CASSFGPNTEAFF.

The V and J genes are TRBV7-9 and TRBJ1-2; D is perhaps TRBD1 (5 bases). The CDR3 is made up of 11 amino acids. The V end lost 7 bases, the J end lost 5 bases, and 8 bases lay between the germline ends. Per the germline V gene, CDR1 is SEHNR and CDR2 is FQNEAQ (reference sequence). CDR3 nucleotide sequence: TGTGCCAGCATCGGGGGGTATGGCTACACCTTC. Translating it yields CASIGGYGYTF. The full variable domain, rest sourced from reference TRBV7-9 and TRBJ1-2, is DTGVSQNPRHKITKRGQNVTFRCDPISEHNRLYWYRQTLGQGPEFLTYFQNEAQLEKSRLLSDRFSAERPKGSFSTLEIQRTEQGDSAMYLCASIGGYGYTFGSGTRLTVV.

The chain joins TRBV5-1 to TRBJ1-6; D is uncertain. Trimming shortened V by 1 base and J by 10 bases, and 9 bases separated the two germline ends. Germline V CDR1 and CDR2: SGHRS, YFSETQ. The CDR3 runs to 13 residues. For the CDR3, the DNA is TGCGCCAGCAGCTTGAAGGGAGACTCACCCCTCCACTTT. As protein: CASSLKGDSPLHF. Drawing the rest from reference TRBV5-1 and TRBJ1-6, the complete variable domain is KAGVTQTPRYLIKTRGQQVTLSCSPISGHRSVSWYQQTPGQGLQFLFEYFSETQRNKGNFPGRFSGRQFSNSRSEMNVSTLELGDSALYLCASSLKGDSPLHFGNGTRLTVT.

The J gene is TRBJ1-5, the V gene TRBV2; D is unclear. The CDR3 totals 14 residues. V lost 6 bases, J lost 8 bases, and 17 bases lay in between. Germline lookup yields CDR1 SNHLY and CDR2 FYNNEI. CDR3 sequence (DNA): TGTGCCAGCAGGCTCTCAGGTAGTTTAGAGCCCCAGCATTTT. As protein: CASRLSGSLEPQHF.

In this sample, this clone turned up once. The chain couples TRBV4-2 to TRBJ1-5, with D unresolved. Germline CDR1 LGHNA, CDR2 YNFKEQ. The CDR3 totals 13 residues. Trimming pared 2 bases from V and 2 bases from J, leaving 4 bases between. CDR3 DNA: TGTGCCAGCAGCCAACATGGCAATCAGCCCCAGCATTTT. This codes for CASSQHGNQPQHF.

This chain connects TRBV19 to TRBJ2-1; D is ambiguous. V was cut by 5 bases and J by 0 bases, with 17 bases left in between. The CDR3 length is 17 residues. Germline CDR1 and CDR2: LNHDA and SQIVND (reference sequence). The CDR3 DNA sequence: TGTGCCAGTAGTTTCTTGGAGAGGATATCCTCCTACAATGAGCAGTTCTTC. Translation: CASSFLERISSYNEQFF.

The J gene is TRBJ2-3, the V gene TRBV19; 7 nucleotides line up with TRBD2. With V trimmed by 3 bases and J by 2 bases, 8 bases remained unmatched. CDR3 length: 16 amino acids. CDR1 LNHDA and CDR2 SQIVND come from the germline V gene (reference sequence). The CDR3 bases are TGTGCCAGTAGTATGGAAAGCGGGGCATTCACAGATACGCAGTATTTT. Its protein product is CASSMESGAFTDTQYF.

The CDR3 loop is CASGRVAASQETQYF. Here the CDR3 DNA reads TGTGCCAGCGGTCGGGTAGCGGCGTCCCAAGAGACCCAGTACTTC. This chain links TRBV7-6 with TRBJ2-5, with D tentatively TRBD2 (6 bases). Germline-derived CDR1 and CDR2 are SGHVS and FNYEAQ. The CDR3 loop spans 15 amino acids. Trimming shortened V by 8 bases and J by 1 base, and 17 bases separated the two germline ends.